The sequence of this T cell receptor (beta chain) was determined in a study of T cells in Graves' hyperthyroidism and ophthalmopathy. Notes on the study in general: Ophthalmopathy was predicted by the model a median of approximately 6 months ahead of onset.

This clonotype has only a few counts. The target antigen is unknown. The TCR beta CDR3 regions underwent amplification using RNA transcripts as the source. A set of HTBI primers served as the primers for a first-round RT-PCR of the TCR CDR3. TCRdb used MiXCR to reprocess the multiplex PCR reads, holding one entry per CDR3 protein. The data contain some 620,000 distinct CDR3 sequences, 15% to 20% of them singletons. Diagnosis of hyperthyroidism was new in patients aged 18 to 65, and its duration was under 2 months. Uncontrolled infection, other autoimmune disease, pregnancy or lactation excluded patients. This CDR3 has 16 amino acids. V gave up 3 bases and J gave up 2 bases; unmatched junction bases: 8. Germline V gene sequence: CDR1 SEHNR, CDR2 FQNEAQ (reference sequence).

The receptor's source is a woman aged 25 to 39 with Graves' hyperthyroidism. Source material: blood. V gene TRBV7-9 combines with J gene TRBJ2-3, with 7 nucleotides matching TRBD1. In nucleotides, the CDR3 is TGTGCCAGCAGCTTGCGACAGGGTGGCCCCACAGATACGCAGTATTTT. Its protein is CASSLRQGGPTDTQYF.